Presented here are 27 T cell receptor beta chains from one specimen sequenced in a study of cytomegalovirus exposure and HLA in healthy donors. Amplification used 60 Vbeta primers and 13 Jbeta primers. The repertoire was sequenced with immunoSEQ multiplex PCR; TCRdb's copy has only in-frame clones and lacks some. The sample has approximately 150,000 clones; roughly 76% are singletons. Sequenced input: PBMCs. The source of these receptors is a woman between 25 and 40 years old in good health and CMV-seronegative.

The CDR3 DNA reads TGTGCCAGCAGCCCCACGGCCGGGGAGCTGTTTTTT. Translated: CASSPTAGELFF. The chain uses TRBV5-6 and TRBJ2-2; D is undetermined. Deletions cut 4 bases from V and 6 bases from J, with 7 bases between. Germline loops: CDR1 SGHDT, CDR2 YYEEEE. The length of the CDR3 is 12 residues.

This chain joins TRBV5-4 and TRBJ1-1, with TRBD1 as a possible D gene (6 bases). With 2 bases removed from V and 5 bases from J, the gap between germline ends came to 13 bases. CDR1 SGHNT and CDR2 YYREEE come from the germline V gene (reference sequence). The CDR3 runs 14 residues. CDR3 region: CASSFSTGRTEAFF. The CDR3 DNA reads as TGTGCCAGCAGCTTTAGCACAGGGCGGACTGAAGCTTTCTTT.

The chain carries TRBV4-2 and TRBJ2-6, with a tentative D call TRBD1 (5 bases). The CDR3 is made up of 20 amino acids. Germline V gene lookup returns CDR1 LGHNA and CDR2 YNFKEQ. The V and J ends lost 3 bases and 1 base respectively, with 22 bases between them. The CDR3 nucleotides read TGTGCCAGCAGCCACCCGGGCTGGGGCGAGCTAGTTTCTGGGGCCAACGTCCTGACTTTC. Amino acid sequence: CASSHPGWGELVSGANVLTF.

The J gene is TRBJ2-7, the V gene TRBV4-3; the D is unclear. In germline, CDR1 is LGHNA, CDR2 YSLEER. CDR3 length: 12 amino acids. V was clipped by 1 base and J by 7 bases, with 8 bases between them. The CDR3 region is CASSQVSTEQYF. The DNA of the CDR3 is TGCGCCAGCAGCCAAGTTTCCACAGAGCAGTACTTC.

The rearrangement joins TRBV9 to TRBJ2-2; 7 bases map to TRBD1. The trim removed 4 bases at V and 1 base at J, leaving 13 bases unmatched. The length of the CDR3 is 18 residues. The germline CDR1 and CDR2 sequences are SGDLS and YYNGEE. The CDR3, as DNA: TGTGCCAGCAGCCGAGGATGGTTGGGGACAGAGAACACCGGGGAGCTGTTTTTT. This codes for CASSRGWLGTENTGELFF.

The chain joins TRBV10-3 to TRBJ2-1, with D possibly TRBD2 on 5 matching bases. The CDR3 is 14 amino acids. Germline values: CDR1 ENHRY, CDR2 SYGVKD. V was trimmed by 10 bases and J by 1 base, leaving 14 bases between them. This chain's CDR3 is CATRSRESYNEQFF. As DNA, the CDR3 is TGTGCCACACGATCTAGGGAGTCCTACAATGAGCAGTTCTTC.

The chain links TRBV6-5 to TRBJ1-1, with 8 nucleotides matching TRBD1. The ends lost 5 bases at V and 5 bases at J; junction bases unmatched: 7. This CDR3 region has 14 residues. Germline V gives CDR1 MNHEY, CDR2 SVGAGI. The CDR3 reads CASSATGVGTEAFF. DNA for the CDR3: TGTGCCAGCAGTGCGACAGGGGTGGGGACTGAAGCTTTCTTT.

V is TRBV5-8 and J is TRBJ2-3, with TRBD2 as a possible D gene (6 bases). The CDR3 is 14 amino acids. The V and J ends lost 4 bases and 9 bases respectively, with 18 bases between them. Germline-derived CDR1 and CDR2 are SGHTS and YDEGEE. CDR3 sequence (DNA): TGTGCCAGCAGCGTCCCTTCGCTAGCGACGACGCAGTATTTT. Amino acids: CASSVPSLATTQYF.

V usage is TRBV2 and J usage is TRBJ2-5; 12 bases are shared with TRBD1. Per germline, CDR1 SNHLY and CDR2 FYNNEI. The CDR3 runs to 15 residues. With V trimmed by 6 bases and J by 6 bases, 8 bases remained unmatched. The CDR3 reads CASRAGTGGAQTQYF. As DNA, the CDR3 is TGTGCCAGCAGAGCCGGGACAGGGGGCGCGCAGACCCAGTACTTC. The complete variable domain, with remaining parts taken from reference TRBV2 and TRBJ2-5, reads EPEVTQTPSHQVTQMGQEVILRCVPISNHLYFYWYRQILGQKVEFLVSFYNNEISEKSEIFDDQFSVERPDGSNFTLKIRSTKLEDSAMYFCASRAGTGGAQTQYFGPGTRLLVL.

The chain joins TRBV7-2 to TRBJ1-2; D is unclear. Germline lookup yields CDR1 SGHTA and CDR2 FQGNSA. CDR3 size: 13 residues. V was shortened by 2 bases and J by 7 bases, with 11 bases between the two germline ends. Here the CDR3 DNA reads TGTGCCAGCAGCTTAACAGCCGCCGGTGGCTACACCTTC. Its protein is CASSLTAAGGYTF. The whole variable domain, filled in from reference TRBV7-2 and TRBJ1-2, reads GAGVSQSPSNKVTEKGKDVELRCDPISGHTALYWYRQSLGQGLEFLIYFQGNSAPDKSGLPSDRFSAERTGGSVSTLTIQRTQQEDSAVYLCASSLTAAGGYTFGSGTRLTVV.

The chain recombines TRBV10-2 with TRBJ2-5, with a possible D match to TRBD2 (6 bases). The length of the CDR3 is 14 residues. The germline V gene encodes CDR1 WSHSY and CDR2 SAAADI. With 8 bases removed from V and 7 bases from J, the gap between germline ends came to 20 bases. The CDR3 sequence is CASGASAGRGTQYF. DNA for the CDR3: TGCGCCAGCGGCGCTAGCGCGGGTAGGGGGACCCAGTACTTC.

This chain uses TRBV15 with TRBJ1-6; D gene unclear. The CDR3 runs 14 residues. The germline V gene has CDR1 LNHNV and CDR2 YYDKDF (reference sequence). V gave up 9 bases and J gave up 7 bases, with 16 bases separating them. The DNA for the CDR3 is TGTGCCACACTAGGCTACAGCGAGAATTCACCCCTCCACTTT. It codes for CATLGYSENSPLHF.

This clone was recorded once. The CDR3 here is CASSLDGATQPQHF. CDR3 coding DNA: TGTGCCAGCAGCTTAGACGGAGCGACTCAGCCCCAGCATTTT. This sequence joins TRBV7-9 and TRBJ1-5; no clear D. The germline V gene encodes CDR1 SEHNR and CDR2 FQNEAQ (reference sequence). The CDR3 contains 14 residues. V lost 1 base and J lost 6, with 10 bases in between.

The V gene is TRBV7-9, the J gene TRBJ1-2, with TRBD1 as a possible D gene (6 bases). V was shortened by 6 bases and J by 1 base, with 12 bases between the two germline ends. Germline CDR1 SEHNR, CDR2 FQNEAQ (reference sequence). The CDR3 totals 14 residues. The CDR3 here is CASSLGTLNYGYTF. The CDR3 DNA reads TGTGCCAGCAGTCTCGGGACACTTAACTATGGCTACACCTTC.

The chain combines TRBV4-3 with TRBJ2-7; D call uncertain. The CDR3 has 14 amino acids. V lost 1 base, J lost 3 bases, and 10 bases lay in between. CDR1 is LGHNA and CDR2 is YSLEER in the germline V gene. CDR3 sequence: CASSQGVLIYEQYF. The CDR3 coding sequence is TGCGCCAGCAGCCAAGGTGTGTTAATCTACGAGCAGTACTTC.

This chain joins TRBV6-1 and TRBJ1-6; TRBD1 is a possible D gene (6 bases). The CDR3 runs 16 residues. V was pared by 4 bases and J by 9 bases, with 19 bases between. The germline V gene encodes CDR1 MNHNS and CDR2 SASEGT. The CDR3 here is CASSARGGAMISPLHF. Here the CDR3 DNA reads TGTGCCAGCAGTGCCCGTGGGGGGGCGATGATTTCACCCCTCCACTTT.

The chain has TRBV18 and TRBJ2-5; D possibly corresponds to TRBD2 (6 bases). Germline assignment: CDR1 KGHSH and CDR2 LQKENI. This CDR3 region has 15 residues. The ends were cut back, 1 base at V and 2 bases at J, with 11 bases in the middle. This CDR3 is CASSPRWGRQETQYF. CDR3 sequence (DNA): TGTGCCAGCTCACCACGATGGGGGAGGCAAGAGACCCAGTACTTC.

The chain carries TRBV4-1 and TRBJ2-2; tentatively, D is TRBD2 (5 bases). Germline CDR1 is MGHRA and CDR2 is YSYEKL. The V gene lost 2 bases and the J gene lost 5 bases, with 21 bases spanning the gap. This CDR3 is 18 amino acids long. The CDR3 region has the DNA TGCGCCAGCAGCCAATTCGTGACCCCGGGGTTCGGTACCGGGGAGCTGTTTTTT. Its protein is CASSQFVTPGFGTGELFF.

The rearrangement uses TRBV9 and TRBJ1-2, with D maybe TRBD1 (6 bases). V was trimmed by 4 bases and J by 4 bases, leaving 17 bases between them. Germline lookup yields CDR1 SGDLS and CDR2 YYNGEE. The CDR3 extends over 15 amino acids. DNA for the CDR3: TGTGCCAGCAGCCCTCGGGACACCTTATCCTATGGCTACACCTTC. This encodes CASSPRDTLSYGYTF.

This clone has just a few counts. J is TRBJ2-7 and V is TRBV7-6; 8 bases line up with TRBD1. Trimming took 4 bases from V and 2 from J; bases not matched to a gene: 4. Germline CDR1 is SGHVS and CDR2 is FNYEAQ. CDR3 length: 14 amino acids. The CDR3 DNA follows: TGTGCCAGCAGCTCTGGGACAGGTCCCTACGAGCAGTACTTC. As protein: CASSSGTGPYEQYF.

V is TRBV6-6 and J is TRBJ1-6; possible D gene TRBD1, 6 bases. This CDR3 has 13 amino acids. V was shortened by 6 bases and J by 10 bases, with 13 bases between the two germline ends. The germline gives CDR1 MNHNY, CDR2 SVGAGI (reference sequence). CDR3 bases: TGTGCCAGCAGGTCACAGGGTAAATCACCCCTCCACTTT. This encodes CASRSQGKSPLHF.

This chain connects TRBV10-2 to TRBJ1-2; unclear D gene. Trimming cost V 3 bases and J 13 bases, with 15 bases left between them. Germline V gene sequence: CDR1 WSHSY, CDR2 SAAADI. The CDR3 runs to 12 residues. CDR3: CASSDTALAGTF. CDR3 in DNA: TGCGCCAGCAGTGATACAGCTCTCGCCGGCACCTTC.

This rearrangement joins TRBV5-1 to TRBJ2-3; 10 bases line up with TRBD2. The CDR3 loop spans 16 amino acids. Trimming removed 4 bases from V and 1 base from J; junction bases left unmatched: 6. Germline loops: CDR1 SGHRS, CDR2 YFSETQ. CDR3 DNA: TGCGCCAGCAGCCCTAGCGGGGGCCGGGGCACAGATACGCAGTATTTT. Translation gives CASSPSGGRGTDTQYF.

The chain recombines TRBV7-9 with TRBJ2-1; D remains unclear. CDR1 is SEHNR and CDR2 is FQNEAQ in the germline V gene (reference sequence). The CDR3 runs to 13 residues. With 0 bases removed from V and 4 bases from J, the gap between germline ends came to 4 bases. The CDR3 spells CASSLAYYNEQFF. CDR3 DNA: TGTGCCAGCAGCTTAGCCTATTACAATGAGCAGTTCTTC. Filled out from reference TRBV7-9 and TRBJ2-1, the complete variable domain reads DTGVSQNPRHKITKRGQNVTFRCDPISEHNRLYWYRQTLGQGPEFLTYFQNEAQLEKSRLLSDRFSAERPKGSFSTLEIQRTEQGDSAMYLCASSLAYYNEQFFGPGTRLTVL.

The chain has TRBV7-2 and TRBJ1-5; no clear D. Germline assignment: CDR1 SGHTA and CDR2 FQGNSA. This CDR3 has 14 residues. The V end lost 5 bases, the J end lost 3 bases, and 11 bases lay between the germline ends. CDR3 coding DNA: TGTGCCAGCAGCCCCCCCGGGGTCAATCAGCCCCAGCATTTT. This encodes CASSPPGVNQPQHF.

V is TRBV7-2 and J is TRBJ2-7; D perhaps matches TRBD2 (6 bases). The CDR3 runs to 14 residues. The V end lost 5 bases, the J end lost 0 bases, and 11 bases lay between the germline ends. CDR1 is SGHTA and CDR2 is FQGNSA in the germline V gene. CDR3 in DNA: TGTGCCAGCAGCCAGTTAGCGGCCTCCTACGAGCAGTACTTC. Translated, it gives CASSQLAASYEQYF.

The rearrangement links TRBV18 to TRBJ1-4; D unclear. V lost 7 bases, J lost 6 bases, and 24 bases lay in between. CDR1 is KGHSH and CDR2 is LQKENI in the germline V gene. The CDR3 covers 17 residues. In DNA, the CDR3 is TGTGCCAGCTGCCGGGTCCTTACCCTAGCTTTGGATGAAAAACTGTTTTTT. Its translation: CASCRVLTLALDEKLFF. Combining the CDR3 with reference TRBV18 and TRBJ1-4 gives the whole variable domain NAGVMQNPRHLVRRRGQEARLRCSPMKGHSHVYWYRQLPEEGLKFMVYLQKENIIDESGMPKERFSAEFPKEGPSILRIQQVVRGDSAAYFCASCRVLTLALDEKLFFGSGTQLSVL.